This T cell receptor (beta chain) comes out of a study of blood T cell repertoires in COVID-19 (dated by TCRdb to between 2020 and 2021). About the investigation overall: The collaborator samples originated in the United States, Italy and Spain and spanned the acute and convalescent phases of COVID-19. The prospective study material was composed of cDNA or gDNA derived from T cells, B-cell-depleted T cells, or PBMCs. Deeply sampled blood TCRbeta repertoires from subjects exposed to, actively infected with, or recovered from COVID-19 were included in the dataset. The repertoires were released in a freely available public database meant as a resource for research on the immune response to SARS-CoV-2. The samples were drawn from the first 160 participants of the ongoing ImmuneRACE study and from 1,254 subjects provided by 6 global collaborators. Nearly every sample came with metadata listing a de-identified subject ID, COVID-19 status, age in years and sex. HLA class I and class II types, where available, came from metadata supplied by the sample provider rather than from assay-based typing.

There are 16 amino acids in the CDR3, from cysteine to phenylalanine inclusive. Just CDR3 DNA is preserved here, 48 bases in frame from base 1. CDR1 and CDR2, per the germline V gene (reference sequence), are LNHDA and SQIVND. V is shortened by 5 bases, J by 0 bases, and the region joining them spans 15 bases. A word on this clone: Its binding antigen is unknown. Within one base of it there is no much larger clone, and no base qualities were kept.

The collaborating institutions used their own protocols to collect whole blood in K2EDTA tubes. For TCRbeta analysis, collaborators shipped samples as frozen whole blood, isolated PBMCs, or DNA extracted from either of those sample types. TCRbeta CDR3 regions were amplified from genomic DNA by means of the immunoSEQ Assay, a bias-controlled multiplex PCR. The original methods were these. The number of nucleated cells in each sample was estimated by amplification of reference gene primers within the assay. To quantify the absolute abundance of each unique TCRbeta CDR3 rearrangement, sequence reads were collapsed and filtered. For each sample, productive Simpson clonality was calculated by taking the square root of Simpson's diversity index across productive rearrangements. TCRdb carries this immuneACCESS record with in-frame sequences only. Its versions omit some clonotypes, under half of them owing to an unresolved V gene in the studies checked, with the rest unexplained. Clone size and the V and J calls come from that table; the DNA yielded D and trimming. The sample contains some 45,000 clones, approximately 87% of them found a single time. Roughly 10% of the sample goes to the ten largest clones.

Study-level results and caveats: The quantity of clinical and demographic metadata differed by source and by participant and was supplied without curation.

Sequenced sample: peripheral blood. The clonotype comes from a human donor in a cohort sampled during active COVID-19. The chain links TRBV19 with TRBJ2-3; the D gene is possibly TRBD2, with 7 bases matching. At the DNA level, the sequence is TGTGCCAGTAGTGGCGGGGGACACCCTAGCACAGATACGCAGTATTTT. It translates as CASSGGGHPSTDTQYF. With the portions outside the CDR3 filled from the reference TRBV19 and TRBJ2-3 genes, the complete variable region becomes DGGITQSPKYLFRKEGQNVTLSCEQNLNHDAMYWYRQDPGQGLRLIYYSQIVNDFQKGDIAEGYSVSREKKESFPLTVTSAQKNPTAFYLCASSGGGHPSTDTQYFGPGTRLTVL.